The 24 T cell receptor beta chains below all came from one sample that was sequenced in a study of cytomegalovirus exposure and HLA in healthy donors. Researchers ran the PCR with 60 Vbeta and 13 Jbeta primers. Sequenced by immunoSEQ multiplex PCR; TCRdb stores in-frame clones only, minus some. The sample records around 180,000 clones, roughly 78% being singletons. Source material: PBMCs. Receptor source: a woman aged 40 to 50 in good health and CMV-seronegative.

This sequence joins TRBV5-1 and TRBJ1-2; no clear D gene. V was trimmed by 7 bases and J by 6 bases, leaving 19 bases between them. This CDR3 comprises 14 residues. The germline CDR1 and CDR2 sequences are SGHRS and YFSETQ. As DNA, the CDR3 is TGCGCCAGCTCTTCGTGGGAGGGTTCGGATGGCTACACCTTC. The encoded protein is CASSSWEGSDGYTF.

The V and J genes are TRBV5-6 and TRBJ2-5; TRBD1 agrees at 7 bases. CDR1 and CDR2 from the germline V gene are SGHDT and YYEEEE. V shed 5 bases and J 0 bases; nucleotides not matched to a gene: 4. The CDR3 has 14 amino acids. CDR3 amino acids: CASRLTGDQETQYF. The CDR3 DNA follows: TGTGCCAGCAGACTTACAGGGGACCAAGAGACCCAGTACTTC.

The chain is built from TRBV5-1 and TRBJ2-7, with 9 bases lining up with TRBD2. The CDR3 has 18 residues. Germline values: CDR1 SGHRS, CDR2 YFSETQ. The junction had 14 bases not matched to a gene; V was cut back by 4 bases and J by 0 bases. In DNA, the CDR3 is TGCGCCAGCAGCCTCAGAGCAGGACTAGCGAGGAGCTCCTACGAGCAGTACTTC. As protein: CASSLRAGLARSSYEQYF. The variable domain in full, with the rest retrieved from reference TRBV5-1 and TRBJ2-7, is KAGVTQTPRYLIKTRGQQVTLSCSPISGHRSVSWYQQTPGQGLQFLFEYFSETQRNKGNFPGRFSGRQFSNSRSEMNVSTLELGDSALYLCASSLRAGLARSSYEQYFGPGTRLTVT.

The chain is built from TRBV9 and TRBJ2-7, with 10 bases identical to TRBD2. The CDR3 covers 14 residues. CDR1 and CDR2 (germline): SGDLS, YYNGEE. V shed 5 bases, J shed 5 bases, and the junction held 7 bases outside the gene matches. The CDR3 coding sequence is TGTGCCAGCAGTGGAGCGGGAGGGCCCCACGAGCAGTACTTC. This gives the protein CASSGAGGPHEQYF.

This clone has only a few counts. CDR3 DNA: TGCGCCAGCAGCCAAGAAGGTTGGGCAGCGAACACCGGGGAGCTGTTTTTT. Translated: CASSQEGWAANTGELFF. The chain is built from TRBV4-1 and TRBJ2-2; D is uncertain. Germline V lookup: CDR1 MGHRA, CDR2 YSYEKL. There are 17 residues in the CDR3. Trimming removed 0 bases from V and 0 bases from J, with 11 bases in between.

The rearrangement uses TRBV18 and TRBJ1-1; maybe TRBD1 (5 bases). Germline CDR1 is KGHSH and CDR2 is LQKENI. The length of the CDR3 is 16 residues. V was pared by 1 base and J by 6 bases, with 18 bases between. The CDR3 loop reads CASSPRSREVSAEAFF. Here the CDR3 DNA reads TGTGCCAGCTCACCACGAAGCAGGGAAGTTTCTGCTGAAGCTTTCTTT.

This rearrangement joins TRBV7-2 to TRBJ1-1, with a tentative D call TRBD1 (5 bases). The germline gives CDR1 SGHTA, CDR2 FQGNSA. Trimming took off 5 bases at V and 0 bases at J, with 10 bases between the two ends. The CDR3 is 14 residues long. CDR3 coding DNA: TGTGCCAGCAGCCGGGACTCTCTGAACACTGAAGCTTTCTTT. Protein product: CASSRDSLNTEAFF.

The V gene is TRBV19, the J gene TRBJ1-1, with 10 bases matching TRBD1. Germline V lookup: CDR1 LNHDA, CDR2 SQIVND (reference sequence). The CDR3 has 15 residues. Trimming removed 7 bases from V and 6 bases from J; junction bases left unmatched: 11. The CDR3 DNA follows: TGTGCCAGTAAAACGACAGGGGGCTTCGAGGCTGAAGCTTTCTTT. Translation gives CASKTTGGFEAEAFF.

The rearrangement links TRBV6-5 to TRBJ2-5; a possible D gene is TRBD2 (6 bases). V lost 8 bases and J 11 bases, leaving 15 bases between the germline ends. Germline V gives CDR1 MNHEY, CDR2 SVGAGI. CDR3 length equals 11 residues. This CDR3 is CASGLAQEQYF. The CDR3 nucleotides read TGTGCCAGCGGGCTAGCGCAAGAGCAGTACTTC.

The rearrangement joins TRBV5-1 to TRBJ2-2; possibly TRBD1 for D (6 bases). The germline gives CDR1 SGHRS, CDR2 YFSETQ. Trimming took off 4 bases at V and 6 bases at J, with 13 bases between the two ends. The CDR3 consists of 14 residues. In DNA, the CDR3 is TGCGCCAGCAGCAGGGGGAGTGGGTCCGGGGAGCTGTTTTTT. This translates into CASSRGSGSGELFF.

This clone turned up a few times. The rearrangement links TRBV6-1 to TRBJ1-4; 10 nucleotides align to TRBD1. The CDR3 runs 14 residues. Germline V gene sequence: CDR1 MNHNS, CDR2 SASEGT. V was clipped by 5 bases and J by 7 bases; unmatched bases: 4. CDR3 nucleotide sequence: TGTGCCAGCAGTCAGGACAGGGGGAGTGAAAAACTGTTTTTT. It specifies CASSQDRGSEKLFF.

Only a few counts were recorded for this clone. This chain joins TRBV28 and TRBJ2-3; TRBD2 matches at 13 bases. There are 18 residues in the CDR3. V gave up 4 bases and J gave up 1 base; unmatched junction bases: 8. CDR1 and CDR2 (germline): MDHEN, SYDVKM. The CDR3 coding sequence is TGTGCCAGCAGTTCCTACGGGACTAGCGGGGACGGCACAGATACGCAGTATTTT. It encodes CASSSYGTSGDGTDTQYF.

This clone appeared a single time. CDR3 nucleotides: TGTGCCAGCGCAGTTGGCGATACGCAGTATTTT. It is translated as CASAVGDTQYF. V and J are TRBV7-2 and TRBJ2-3; D gene unclear. Between the trimmed V and J ends, which lost 8 bases and 6 bases, there was a span of 9 bases. This CDR3 contains 11 residues. Germline V lookup: CDR1 SGHTA, CDR2 FQGNSA.

About this clone: Germline and junction disagree at one end, which may indicate a read error. V usage is TRBV4-2 and J usage is TRBJ2-2, with D tentatively TRBD2 (6 bases). The CDR3 sequence is 15 residues long. CDR1 and CDR2 (germline): LGHNA, YNFKEQ. The CDR3 is CASSLGTSNIGELFF. The CDR3 DNA reads as TGTGCCAGCAGCCTCGGGACTTCCAACATCGGGGAGCTGTTTTTT.

V is TRBV7-3 and J is TRBJ1-1; D is perhaps TRBD1 (5 bases). Trimming shortened V by 5 bases and J by 4 bases, and 11 bases separated the two germline ends. In germline, CDR1 is SGHTA, CDR2 FQGTGA. This CDR3 has 13 residues. CDR3 region: CASSPGGVTEAFF. The CDR3 DNA is TGTGCCAGCAGCCCAGGAGGGGTCACTGAAGCTTTCTTT.

V gene TRBV11-2 combines with J gene TRBJ2-7, with D perhaps TRBD2 (7 bases). V was clipped by 5 bases and J by 7 bases, with 15 bases between them. In germline, CDR1 is SGHAT, CDR2 FQNNGV. This CDR3 has 13 amino acids. The CDR3 DNA is TGTGCCAGCAGCCCCCGGGGGGCTGGAGAGCAGTACTTC. Its translation is CASSPRGAGEQYF. The whole variable domain, remainder taken from reference TRBV11-2 and TRBJ2-7, is EAGVAQSPRYKIIEKRQSVAFWCNPISGHATLYWYQQILGQGPKLLIQFQNNGVVDDSQLPKDRFSAERLKGVDSTLKIQPAKLEDSAVYLCASSPRGAGEQYFGPGTRLTVT.

This sequence joins TRBV5-1 and TRBJ2-1; 13 bases fit TRBD2. Germline CDR1 SGHRS, CDR2 YFSETQ. J lost 8 bases, V lost 0 bases, and 2 bases had no gene match. The CDR3 is 15 amino acids. The CDR3 is CASSLGGLAGHEQFF. DNA of the CDR3: TGCGCCAGCAGCTTGGGGGGACTAGCGGGACATGAGCAGTTCTTC.

The chain has TRBV6-6 and TRBJ2-2; D is possibly TRBD1 (6 bases). V lost 6 bases to trimming and J lost 3 bases, with 17 bases between them. Germline loops: CDR1 MNHNY, CDR2 SVGAGI (reference sequence). CDR3 length equals 16 residues. The CDR3 DNA sequence: TGTGCCAGCAGCCCCCGTAACAGGGTCGACACCGGGGAGCTGTTTTTT. As protein: CASSPRNRVDTGELFF.

Many counts were recorded for this clone. This chain uses TRBV10-3 with TRBJ1-6, with D possibly matching TRBD1 (6 bases). Per germline, CDR1 ENHRY and CDR2 SYGVKD. The CDR3 consists of 16 residues. V was cut by 2 bases and J by 7 bases, with 15 bases left in between. CDR3 residues: CAISEPRGAGNSPLHF. In nucleotides, the CDR3 is TGTGCCATCAGTGAGCCCCGGGGGGCGGGGAATTCACCCCTCCACTTT.

The chain couples TRBV7-2 to TRBJ2-3; 12 bases match TRBD2. V lost 5 bases to trimming and J lost 4 bases; unmatched junction nucleotides: 4. The CDR3 loop spans 15 amino acids. Per the germline V gene, CDR1 is SGHTA and CDR2 is FQGNSA. In nucleotides, the CDR3 is TGTGCCAGCAGCCCCTCTAGCGGGAGGGCAGATACGCAGTATTTT. Its protein product is CASSPSSGRADTQYF.

J is TRBJ1-2 and V is TRBV7-9, with D possibly matching TRBD1 (5 bases). Germline CDR1 is SEHNR and CDR2 is FQNEAQ (reference sequence). The length of the CDR3 is 14 residues. V was clipped by 5 bases and J by 4 bases, with 14 bases between them. The CDR3 protein is CASSHPTDSYGYTF. The CDR3 nucleotides read TGTGCCAGCAGCCATCCTACCGACAGCTATGGCTACACCTTC.

This chain joins TRBV9 and TRBJ2-3, with 8 nucleotides matching TRBD1. The CDR3 is 15 amino acids. V dropped 1 base and J dropped 2; count of bases not matched to a gene: 3. The V gene's germline CDR1 is SGDLS and CDR2 YYNGEE. CDR3 DNA: TGTGCCAGCAGCGTAATGCAGGGGGCCACAGATACGCAGTATTTT. It is translated as CASSVMQGATDTQYF.

This clone turned up a few times. This chain links TRBV9 with TRBJ1-1, with unresolved D. The CDR3 totals 14 residues. V was cut by 0 bases and J by 2 bases, with 8 bases left in between. Germline V gene data show CDR1 as SGDLS and CDR2 as YYNGEE. The CDR3 is CASSVGADNTEAFF. The CDR3 DNA sequence: TGTGCCAGCAGCGTAGGGGCAGACAACACTGAAGCTTTCTTT. The full variable domain, with the rest looked up from reference TRBV9 and TRBJ1-1, is DSGVTQTPKHLITATGQRVTLRCSPRSGDLSVYWYQQSLDQGLQFLIQYYNGEERAKGNILERFSAQQFPDLHSELNLSSLELGDSALYFCASSVGADNTEAFFGQGTRLTVV.

This clone appeared once. V gene TRBV6-5 combines with J gene TRBJ1-2; 8 bases are a match to TRBD1. The V gene end was trimmed by 2 bases and the J gene end by 0 bases; junction bases not matched to a gene: 5. Germline V gene data show CDR1 as MNHEY and CDR2 as SVGAGI. CDR3 length equals 16 residues. Written as DNA, the CDR3 is TGTGCCAGCAGTTACAGGGACAGGCTTTCTAACTATGGCTACACCTTC. Residues: CASSYRDRLSNYGYTF.